The 17 T cell receptor beta chains reported below all come from one sample, sequenced in a study of radiation and T cells in renal cell carcinoma. Time point given: blood 4 weeks post-SBRT, at nephrectomy. Sample treatment: 15 Gy SBRT to primary tumor, nephrectomy 4 weeks later. Repertoires were generated with immunoSEQ multiplex PCR, while TCRdb's copy carries only in-frame clones and drops some. The sample contains roughly 80,000 clones, 70% to 90% of which appear only once. The material sequenced was blood, taken from a patient whose treatment included radiotherapy and nephrectomy. The receptors come from a woman between 55 and 75 years old with renal cell carcinoma.

The chain links TRBV14 to TRBJ1-2; tentatively, D is TRBD1 (6 bases). Trimming took off 2 bases at V and 8 bases at J, with 12 bases between the two ends. CDR3 length: 13 residues. CDR1 and CDR2 (germline): SGHDN, FVKESK. For the CDR3, the DNA is TGTGCCAGCAGCCAAAGACAGGCAGAGGGCTACACCTTC. Protein: CASSQRQAEGYTF.

The genes are TRBV5-4 and TRBJ1-1, with 8 nucleotides matching TRBD1. J was trimmed by 3 bases and V by 1 base; bases with no gene match: 11. This CDR3 comprises 17 residues. The germline V gene encodes CDR1 SGHNT and CDR2 YYREEE (reference sequence). For the CDR3, the DNA is TGTGCCAGCAGCTTGACAGGGGGAGGGCAGGAGGACACTGAAGCTTTCTTT. This gives the protein CASSLTGGGQEDTEAFF.

This clone has a handful of counts. The V and J genes are TRBV29-1 and TRBJ1-1; the D is unclear. This CDR3 region has 11 residues. From germline, CDR1 is SQVTM and CDR2 ANQGSEA. V dropped 5 bases and J dropped 1 base, with 5 bases sitting between them. The CDR3 coding sequence is TGCAGCGTTTCTAGGAACACTGAAGCTTTCTTT. Translated: CSVSRNTEAFF.

The chain has TRBV5-1 and TRBJ2-5; a possible D gene is TRBD1 (5 bases). V was shortened by 0 bases and J by 4 bases, with 10 bases between the two germline ends. Germline V lookup: CDR1 SGHRS, CDR2 YFSETQ. CDR3 length: 14 amino acids. The CDR3 bases are TGCGCCAGCAGCTTGGGGCAGGGTAGAGAGACCCAGTACTTC. As protein: CASSLGQGRETQYF.

CDR3 nucleotide sequence: TGTGCCAGCAGCTTATGGGCAGGGGAAAACACCGGGGAGCTGTTTTTT. It specifies CASSLWAGENTGELFF. V usage is TRBV7-3 and J usage is TRBJ2-2; D is perhaps TRBD1 (6 bases). The V and J ends lost 2 bases and 2 bases respectively, with 12 bases between them. This CDR3 contains 16 residues. The germline V gene encodes CDR1 SGHTA and CDR2 FQGTGA.

The rearrangement uses TRBV5-6 and TRBJ2-3; TRBD2 agrees at 7 bases. Trimming at V came to 5 bases and at J to 2 bases, leaving 8 bases not matched to a gene. Germline CDR1 and CDR2: SGHDT and YYEEEE. CDR3 size: 15 residues. The CDR3 loop is CASRGDYYSTDTQYF. CDR3 DNA sequence: TGTGCCAGCAGAGGGGACTACTATTCCACAGATACGCAGTATTTT.

V and J are TRBV4-2 and TRBJ1-2; 8 positions match TRBD1. The V and J ends lost 0 bases and 1 base, in that order; junction bases with no gene match: 7. Germline V gives CDR1 LGHNA, CDR2 YNFKEQ. The CDR3 is 17 residues long. The CDR3 DNA follows: TGTGCCAGCAGCCAAGAACCCAGGGGGCCTATTAACTATGGCTACACCTTC. Protein product: CASSQEPRGPINYGYTF.

This sequence joins TRBV19 and TRBJ1-5, with D uncertain. CDR1 is LNHDA and CDR2 is SQIVND in the germline V gene (reference sequence). The CDR3 covers 15 residues. V was trimmed by 0 bases and J by 5 bases, leaving 11 bases between them. The CDR3 nucleotides read TGTGCCAGTAGTATAGAAGGGCAGGCCTATCAGCCCCAGCATTTT. Translation gives CASSIEGQAYQPQHF.

V and J are TRBV7-2 and TRBJ2-7; TRBD2 might be the D (7 bases). CDR3 length equals 16 residues. CDR1 is SGHTA, CDR2 FQGNSA, per germline. V was clipped by 1 base and J by 6 bases, with 19 bases between them. CDR3 DNA sequence: TGTGCCAGCAGCTTAGGGGTTGGGGGGGCCCCCTCCGAGCAGTACTTC. Translating it yields CASSLGVGGAPSEQYF. Full variable domain (missing parts from reference TRBV7-2 and TRBJ2-7): GAGVSQSPSNKVTEKGKDVELRCDPISGHTALYWYRQSLGQGLEFLIYFQGNSAPDKSGLPSDRFSAERTGGSVSTLTIQRTQQEDSAVYLCASSLGVGGAPSEQYFGPGTRLTVT.

The chain uses TRBV5-1 and TRBJ2-1, with 7 bases fitting TRBD1. Trimming at V came to 4 bases and at J to 10 bases, leaving 17 bases not matched to a gene. There are 16 residues in the CDR3. From germline, CDR1 is SGHRS and CDR2 YFSETQ. DNA for the CDR3: TGCGCCAGCAGCGGGACAGATTGGATTGATGGAATGGAGCAGTTCTTC. Translating it yields CASSGTDWIDGMEQFF.

This chain links TRBV18 with TRBJ2-1, with D hard to call. The CDR3 sequence is 16 residues long. Trimming removed 6 bases at V and 6 bases at J, with 21 bases between. CDR1 KGHSH and CDR2 LQKENI come from the germline V gene. The CDR3 bases are TGTGCCAGCTCCCCCCCGTTGGCAGATCCTGGCAATGAGCAGTTCTTC. It is translated as CASSPPLADPGNEQFF. Full variable domain (missing parts from reference TRBV18 and TRBJ2-1): NAGVMQNPRHLVRRRGQEARLRCSPMKGHSHVYWYRQLPEEGLKFMVYLQKENIIDESGMPKERFSAEFPKEGPSILRIQQVVRGDSAAYFCASSPPLADPGNEQFFGPGTRLTVL.

This sequence joins TRBV4-1 and TRBJ2-7; possibly TRBD1 for D (5 bases). V lost 5 bases to trimming and J lost 3 bases, with 11 bases between them. There are 13 residues in the CDR3. Germline V CDR1 and CDR2: MGHRA, YSYEKL. CDR3 coding DNA: TGCGCCAGCAGCGATAGACAGCTCTACGAGCAGTACTTC. This codes for CASSDRQLYEQYF.

CDR3 residues: CASSSYTGDGYTF. The CDR3, as DNA: TGTGCCAGCAGCTCCTACACGGGGGATGGCTACACCTTC. The chain combines TRBV7-3 with TRBJ1-2; maybe TRBD1 (5 bases). CDR1 and CDR2 (germline): SGHTA, FQGTGA. The CDR3 runs 13 residues. V was clipped by 4 bases and J by 6 bases, with 12 bases between them.

The V gene is TRBV5-1, the J gene TRBJ1-2, with a tentative D call TRBD1 (5 bases). The germline V and J ends were trimmed by 2 bases and 10 bases, with 12 bases remaining between them. The CDR3 is 12 amino acids. Germline loops: CDR1 SGHRS, CDR2 YFSETQ. CDR3 coding DNA: TGCGCCAGCAGCTTAAAGACAGACATCTACACCTTC. Protein sequence: CASSLKTDIYTF.

This clone was picked up one time. The genes are TRBV5-4 and TRBJ2-7, with D possibly TRBD2 on 6 matching bases. Trimming left V 5 bases short and J 4 bases short, with 16 bases between. CDR1 and CDR2 from the germline V gene are SGHNT and YYREEE (reference sequence). The CDR3 is made up of 14 amino acids. In nucleotides, the CDR3 is TGTGCCAGCAGTTCTAGACTAGACACTTACGAGCAGTACTTC. Protein: CASSSRLDTYEQYF.

The chain is built from TRBV13 and TRBJ2-3; no reliable D call. CDR3 length: 15 amino acids. CDR1 PRHDT and CDR2 FYEKMQ come from the germline V gene (reference sequence). The ends were cut back, 5 bases at V and 0 bases at J, with 12 bases in the middle. CDR3 DNA sequence: TGTGCCAGCAGCCTCGACGGCCTTAGCACAGATACGCAGTATTTT. This gives the protein CASSLDGLSTDTQYF.

The chain joins TRBV4-3 to TRBJ2-3, with D unresolved. Germline V gives CDR1 LGHNA, CDR2 YSLEER. The CDR3 has 15 amino acids. V was trimmed by 0 bases and J by 2 bases, leaving 9 bases between them. In DNA form, the CDR3 reads TGCGCCAGCAGCCAAGAAAGGGCAGCCACAGATACGCAGTATTTT. Translated: CASSQERAATDTQYF.